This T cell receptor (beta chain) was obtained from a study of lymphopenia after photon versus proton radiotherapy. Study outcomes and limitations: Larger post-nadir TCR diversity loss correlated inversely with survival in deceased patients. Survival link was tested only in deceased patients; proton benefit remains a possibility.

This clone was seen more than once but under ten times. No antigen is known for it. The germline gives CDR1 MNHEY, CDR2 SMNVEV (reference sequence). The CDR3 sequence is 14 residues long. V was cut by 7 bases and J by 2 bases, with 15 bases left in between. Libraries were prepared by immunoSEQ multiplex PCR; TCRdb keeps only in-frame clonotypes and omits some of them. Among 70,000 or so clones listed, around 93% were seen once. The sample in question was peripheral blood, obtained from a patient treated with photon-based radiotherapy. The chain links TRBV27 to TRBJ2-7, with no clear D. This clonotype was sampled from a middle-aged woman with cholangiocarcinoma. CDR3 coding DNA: TGTGCCAGCACCCGAGGAGCTGGTACCTACGAGCAGTACTTC. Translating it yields CASTRGAGTYEQYF.